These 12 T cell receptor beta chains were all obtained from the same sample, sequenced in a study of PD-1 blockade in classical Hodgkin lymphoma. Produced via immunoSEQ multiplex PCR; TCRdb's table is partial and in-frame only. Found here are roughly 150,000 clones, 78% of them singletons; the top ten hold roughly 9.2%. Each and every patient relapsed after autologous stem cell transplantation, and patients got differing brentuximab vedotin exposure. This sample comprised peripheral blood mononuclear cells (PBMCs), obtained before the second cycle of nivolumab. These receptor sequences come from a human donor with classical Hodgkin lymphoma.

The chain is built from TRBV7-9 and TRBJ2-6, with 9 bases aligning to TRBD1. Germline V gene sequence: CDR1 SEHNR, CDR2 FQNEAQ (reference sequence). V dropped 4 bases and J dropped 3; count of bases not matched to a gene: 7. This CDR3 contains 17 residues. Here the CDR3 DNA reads TGTGCCAGCAGCTCACCGGGACAGGGAATTGGGGCCAACGTCCTGACTTTC. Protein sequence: CASSSPGQGIGANVLTF.

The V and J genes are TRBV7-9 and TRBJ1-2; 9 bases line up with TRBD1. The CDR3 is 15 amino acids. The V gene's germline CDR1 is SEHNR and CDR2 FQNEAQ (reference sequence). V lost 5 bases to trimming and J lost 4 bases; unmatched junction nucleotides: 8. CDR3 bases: TGTGCCAGCAGCCCGACAGGGGGTCTAGGCTATGGCTACACCTTC. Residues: CASSPTGGLGYGYTF.

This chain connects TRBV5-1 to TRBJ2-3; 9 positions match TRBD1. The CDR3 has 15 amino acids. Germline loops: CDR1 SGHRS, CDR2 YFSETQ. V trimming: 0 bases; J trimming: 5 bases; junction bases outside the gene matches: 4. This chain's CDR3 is CASSLATGGRDTQYF. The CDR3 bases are TGCGCCAGCAGCTTGGCGACAGGGGGTAGAGATACGCAGTATTTT.

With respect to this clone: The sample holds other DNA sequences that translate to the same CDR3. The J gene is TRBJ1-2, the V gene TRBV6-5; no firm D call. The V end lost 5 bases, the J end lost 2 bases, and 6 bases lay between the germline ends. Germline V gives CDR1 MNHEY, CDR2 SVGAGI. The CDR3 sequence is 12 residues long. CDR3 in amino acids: CASSRQNYGYTF. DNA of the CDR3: TGTGCCAGCAGTCGGCAGAACTATGGCTACACCTTC.

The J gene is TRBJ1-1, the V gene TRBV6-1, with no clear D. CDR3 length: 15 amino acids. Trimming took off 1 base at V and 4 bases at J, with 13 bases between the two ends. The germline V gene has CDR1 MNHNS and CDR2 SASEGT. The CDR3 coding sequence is TGTGCCAGCAGTGAAGGGCAAGGGTATGGCACTGAAGCTTTCTTT. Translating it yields CASSEGQGYGTEAFF.

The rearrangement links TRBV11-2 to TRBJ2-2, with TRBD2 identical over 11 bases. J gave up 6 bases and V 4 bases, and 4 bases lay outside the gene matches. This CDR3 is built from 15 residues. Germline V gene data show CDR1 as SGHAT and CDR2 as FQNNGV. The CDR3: CASSSRTSGPGELFF. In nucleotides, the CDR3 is TGTGCCAGCAGCTCCCGGACTAGCGGGCCCGGGGAGCTGTTTTTT.

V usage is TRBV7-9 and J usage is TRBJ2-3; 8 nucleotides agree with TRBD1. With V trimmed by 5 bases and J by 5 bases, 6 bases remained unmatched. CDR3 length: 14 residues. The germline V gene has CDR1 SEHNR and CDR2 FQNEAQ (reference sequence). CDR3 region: CASSPGQGRDTQYF. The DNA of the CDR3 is TGTGCCAGCAGCCCCGGACAGGGTCGAGATACGCAGTATTTT. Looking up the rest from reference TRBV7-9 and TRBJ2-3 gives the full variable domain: DTGVSQNPRHKITKRGQNVTFRCDPISEHNRLYWYRQTLGQGPEFLTYFQNEAQLEKSRLLSDRFSAERPKGSFSTLEIQRTEQGDSAMYLCASSPGQGRDTQYFGPGTRLTVL.

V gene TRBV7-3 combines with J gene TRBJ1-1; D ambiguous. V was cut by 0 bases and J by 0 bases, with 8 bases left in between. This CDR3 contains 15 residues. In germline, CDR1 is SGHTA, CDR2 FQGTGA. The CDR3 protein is CASSLTAALNTEAFF. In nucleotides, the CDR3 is TGTGCCAGCAGCTTAACAGCAGCCCTGAACACTGAAGCTTTCTTT.

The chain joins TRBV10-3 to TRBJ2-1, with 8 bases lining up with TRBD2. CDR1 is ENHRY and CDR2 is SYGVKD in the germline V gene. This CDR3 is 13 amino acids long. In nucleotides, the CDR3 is TGTGGGGCCACGGGAGGGCCTGGGGATGAGCAGTTCTTC. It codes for CGATGGPGDEQFF.

The CDR3 sequence is CASSLGLAGVSQYF. CDR3 DNA: TGTGCCAGCAGTCTAGGACTAGCGGGAGTATCCCAGTACTTC. This chain connects TRBV6-5 to TRBJ2-5; 13 bases align to TRBD2. Germline V gives CDR1 MNHEY, CDR2 SVGAGI. The V gene end was trimmed by 5 bases and the J gene end by 9 bases; junction bases not matched to a gene: 6. This CDR3 has 14 residues.

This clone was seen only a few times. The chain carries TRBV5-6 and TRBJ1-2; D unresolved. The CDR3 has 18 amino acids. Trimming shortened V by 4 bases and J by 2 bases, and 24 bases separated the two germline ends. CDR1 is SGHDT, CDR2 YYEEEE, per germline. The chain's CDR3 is CASSLYDTLSLSNYGYTF. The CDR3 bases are TGTGCCAGCAGCCTCTATGACACTCTCTCCCTCTCGAACTATGGCTACACCTTC. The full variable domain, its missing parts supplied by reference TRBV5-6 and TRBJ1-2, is DAGVTQSPTHLIKTRGQQVTLRCSPKSGHDTVSWYQQALGQGPQFIFQYYEEEERQRGNFPDRFSGHQFPNYSSELNVNALLLGDSALYLCASSLYDTLSLSNYGYTFGSGTRLTVV.

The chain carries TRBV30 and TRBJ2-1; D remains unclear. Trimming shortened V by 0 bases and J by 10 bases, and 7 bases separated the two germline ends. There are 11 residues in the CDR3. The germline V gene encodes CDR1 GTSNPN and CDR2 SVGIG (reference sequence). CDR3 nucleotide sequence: TGTGCCTGGAGTGTAGTATCCGAGCAGTTCTTC. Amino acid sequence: CAWSVVSEQFF.